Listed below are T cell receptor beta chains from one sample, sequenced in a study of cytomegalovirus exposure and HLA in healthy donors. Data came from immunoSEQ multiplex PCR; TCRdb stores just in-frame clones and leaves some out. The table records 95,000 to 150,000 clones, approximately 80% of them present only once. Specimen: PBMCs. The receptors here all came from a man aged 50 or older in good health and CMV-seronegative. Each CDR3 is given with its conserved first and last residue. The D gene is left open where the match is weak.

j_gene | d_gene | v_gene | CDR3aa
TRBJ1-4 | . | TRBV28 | CASSLIHGRDFRELFF
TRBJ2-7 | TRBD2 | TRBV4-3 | CASSRSPGLAGRDEQYF
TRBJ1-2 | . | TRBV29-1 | CSVDGQSYGYTF
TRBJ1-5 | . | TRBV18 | CASSPGQSNQPQHF
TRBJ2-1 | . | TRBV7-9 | CASSPHPFGEQFF
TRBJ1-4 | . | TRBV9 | CASSFWGNGNEKLFF
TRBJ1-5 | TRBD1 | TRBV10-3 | CAISPTGGGNQPQHF
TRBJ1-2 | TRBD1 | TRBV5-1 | CASSPRGDRDGYTF
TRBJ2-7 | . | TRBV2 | CASTRTGGAGYEQYF
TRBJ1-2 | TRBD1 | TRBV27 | CASSPGQNYGYTF
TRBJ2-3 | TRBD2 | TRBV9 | CASSVAGGSGVGTDTQYF
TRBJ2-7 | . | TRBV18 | CASSPGKASYEQYF
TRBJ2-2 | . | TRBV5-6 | CASSLLGEHGELFF
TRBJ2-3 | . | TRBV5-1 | CASSLAMSTQYF
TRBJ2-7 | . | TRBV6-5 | CASSFPQQGKREQYF
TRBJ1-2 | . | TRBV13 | CASSPEGEPALNGYTF
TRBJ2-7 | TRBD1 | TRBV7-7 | CASSTRQGGEQYF
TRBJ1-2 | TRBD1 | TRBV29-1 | CSVGQVGYGYTF
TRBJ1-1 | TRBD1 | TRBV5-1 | CASSLPTGTGGSVTTEAFF
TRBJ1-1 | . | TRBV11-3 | CASSLDQGGEAFF
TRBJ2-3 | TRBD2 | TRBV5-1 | CASSLASGGRKTDTQYF
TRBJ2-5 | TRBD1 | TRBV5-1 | CASSLTIWTGLGTAQYF
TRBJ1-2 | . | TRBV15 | CATSRGAFYGYTF
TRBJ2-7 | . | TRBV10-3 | CAISGVPAYEQYF
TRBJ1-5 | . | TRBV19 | CASSIAGLTQHF
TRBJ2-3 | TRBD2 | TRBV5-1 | CASSLGTSGDTDTQYF
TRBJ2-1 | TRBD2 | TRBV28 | CASRRVLAGVSYNEQFF
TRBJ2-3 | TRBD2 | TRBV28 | CASSLGVAGGSTDTQYF
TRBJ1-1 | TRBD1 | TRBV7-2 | CASSPRQGLGTEAFF
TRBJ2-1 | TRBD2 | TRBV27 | CASSLGTSGGGEQFF
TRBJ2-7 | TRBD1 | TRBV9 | CASSVGGQGAIYEQYF
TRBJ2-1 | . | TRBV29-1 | CSVERGKDEQFF
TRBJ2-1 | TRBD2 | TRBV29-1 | CSHRLAGSSYNEQFF
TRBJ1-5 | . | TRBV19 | CASSIGGQPQHF
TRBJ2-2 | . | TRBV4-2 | CASSQRVGVTGELFF
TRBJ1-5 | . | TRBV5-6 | CASKGREDQPQHF
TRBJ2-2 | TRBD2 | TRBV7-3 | CASSLLDGGSTGELFF
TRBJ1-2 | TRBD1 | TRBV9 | CASSAGTGGRTNYGYTF
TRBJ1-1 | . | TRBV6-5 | CASSYSRGSTEAFF
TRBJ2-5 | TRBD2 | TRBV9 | CASSVGPSGRIGETQYF
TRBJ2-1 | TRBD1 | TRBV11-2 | CASSSDRGSYNEQFF
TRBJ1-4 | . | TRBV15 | CATSRGGTGGEKLFF
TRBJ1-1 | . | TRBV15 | CATSRDRGMLNTEAFF
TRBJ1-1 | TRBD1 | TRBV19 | CASSPQGDTEAFF
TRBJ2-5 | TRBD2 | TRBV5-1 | CASSLVASGGAYQETQYF
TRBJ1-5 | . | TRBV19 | CASSRQAPGGNQPQHF
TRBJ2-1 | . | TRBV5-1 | CASSLEVGAGYNEQFF
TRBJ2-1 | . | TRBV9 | CASSNRDTRDGQFF
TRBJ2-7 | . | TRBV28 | CASSFTPGWRGTYEQYF